The rows below give T cell receptor beta chains drawn from one sample of a study of beta chain features in type 1 diabetes. Measured with immunoSEQ multiplex PCR; TCRdb has only the in-frame clones, and not every one. The sample lists 9,300 or so clones, around 78% occurring once. The source material was Tregs from blood. These TCRs come from a woman aged 18-29 years in good health. Each CDR3 is given with its conserved first and last residue. D genes are given only for firm matches. Expanded clones are given a class, and other clones once, few, many or no size at all.

TRBV30	-	-	TRBJ2-1	TGTGCCTGGGCCGTGCGGGGGCCCTACAATGAGCAGTTCTTC	CAWAVRGPYNEQFF
TRBV7-9	-	few	TRBJ1-4	TGTGCCAGCAGCTTAAGCCGGACTAATGAAAAACTGTTTTTT	CASSLSRTNEKLFF
TRBV5-4	-	-	TRBJ1-6	TGTGCCAGCAGCCCTATAAATTCACCCCTCCACTTT	CASSPINSPLHF
TRBV15	TRBD1	-	TRBJ2-4	TGTGCCACCAGCATTGGGACAGCCCGAGCCAAAACGATTCAGTACTTC	CATSIGTARAKTIQYF
TRBV2	TRBD1	-	TRBJ2-7	TGTGCCAGCAGACGGACAGGGGGTACCTACGAGCAGTACTTC	CASRRTGGTYEQYF
TRBV30	TRBD1	-	TRBJ1-3	TGTGCCTGCCGGGACAGAGGGGCTGGAAACACCATATATTTT	CACRDRGAGNTIYF
TRBV6-5	TRBD1	-	TRBJ1-6	TGTGCCAGCAGTCCGCAGGGGGCCCGATTGCTATCCCTCCACTTT	CASSPQGARLLSLHF
TRBV9	-	-	TRBJ1-3	TGTGCCAGCAGCGTAGGGAGCAGCTCTGGAAACACCATATATTTT	CASSVGSSSGNTIYF
TRBV11-2	-	-	TRBJ1-1	TGTGCCAGCAGCTTATTACCTCGCACGGGGTACAGCATGAACACTGAAGCTTTCTTT	CASSLLPRTGYSMNTEAFF
TRBV30	TRBD1	-	TRBJ1-3	TGTGCCTGGAGCCTCGGACAGGGAAACTCTGGAAACACCATATATTTT	CAWSLGQGNSGNTIYF
TRBV5-6	TRBD2	-	TRBJ2-7	TGTGCCAGCAGCTTGGGGCTAGCGGGAGACGAGCAGTACTTC	CASSLGLAGDEQYF